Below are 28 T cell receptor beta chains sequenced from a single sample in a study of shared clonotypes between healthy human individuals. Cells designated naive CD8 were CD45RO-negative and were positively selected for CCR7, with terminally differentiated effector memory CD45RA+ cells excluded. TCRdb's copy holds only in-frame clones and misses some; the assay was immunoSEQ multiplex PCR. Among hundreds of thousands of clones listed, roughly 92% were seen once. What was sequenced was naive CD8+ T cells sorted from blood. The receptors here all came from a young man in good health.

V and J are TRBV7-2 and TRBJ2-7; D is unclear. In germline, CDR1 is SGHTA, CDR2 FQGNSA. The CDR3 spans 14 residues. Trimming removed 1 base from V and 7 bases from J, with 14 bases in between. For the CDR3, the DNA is TGTGCCAGCAGCTTAGAAGGGCCGGTGAGGGAGCAGTACTTC. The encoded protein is CASSLEGPVREQYF.

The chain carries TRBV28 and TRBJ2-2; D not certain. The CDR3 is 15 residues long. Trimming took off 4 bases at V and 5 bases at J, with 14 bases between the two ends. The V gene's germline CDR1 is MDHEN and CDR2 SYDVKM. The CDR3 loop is CASSSTVFWTGELFF. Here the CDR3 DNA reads TGTGCCAGCAGTTCTACAGTGTTTTGGACCGGGGAGCTGTTTTTT.

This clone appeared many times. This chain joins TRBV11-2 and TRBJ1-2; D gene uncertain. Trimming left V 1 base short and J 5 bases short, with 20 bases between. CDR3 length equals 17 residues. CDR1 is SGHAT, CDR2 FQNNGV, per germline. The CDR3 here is CASSLGQVPIKNYGYTF. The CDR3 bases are TGTGCCAGCAGCTTAGGGCAGGTTCCTATTAAGAATTATGGCTACACCTTC.

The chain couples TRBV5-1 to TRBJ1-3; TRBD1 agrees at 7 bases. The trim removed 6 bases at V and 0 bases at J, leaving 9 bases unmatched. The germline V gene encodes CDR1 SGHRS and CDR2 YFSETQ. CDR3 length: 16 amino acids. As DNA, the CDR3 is TGCGCCAGCACCGAGACAGGGCACTTCTCTGGAAACACCATATATTTT. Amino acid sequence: CASTETGHFSGNTIYF.

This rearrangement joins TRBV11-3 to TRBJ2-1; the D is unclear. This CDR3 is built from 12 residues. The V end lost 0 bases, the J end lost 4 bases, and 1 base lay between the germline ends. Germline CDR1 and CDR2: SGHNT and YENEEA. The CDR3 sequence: CASSLEYNEQFF. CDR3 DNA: TGTGCCAGCAGCTTAGAATACAATGAGCAGTTCTTC.

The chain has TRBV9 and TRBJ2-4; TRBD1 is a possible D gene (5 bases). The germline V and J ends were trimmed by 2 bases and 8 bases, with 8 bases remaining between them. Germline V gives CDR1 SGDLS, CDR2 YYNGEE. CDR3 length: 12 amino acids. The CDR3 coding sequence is TGTGCCAGCAGCGTCGAAGGGGACATTCAGTACTTC. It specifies CASSVEGDIQYF.

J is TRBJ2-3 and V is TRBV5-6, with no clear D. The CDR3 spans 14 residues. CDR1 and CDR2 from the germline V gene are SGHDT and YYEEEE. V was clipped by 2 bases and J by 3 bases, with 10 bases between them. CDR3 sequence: CASSFGGTTDTQYF. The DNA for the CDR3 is TGTGCCAGCAGCTTCGGCGGTACGACAGATACGCAGTATTTT.

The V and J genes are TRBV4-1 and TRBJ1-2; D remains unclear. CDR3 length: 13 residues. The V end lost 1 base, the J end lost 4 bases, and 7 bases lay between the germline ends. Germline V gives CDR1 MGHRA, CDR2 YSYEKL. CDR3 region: CASSQGIGYGYTF. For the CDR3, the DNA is TGCGCCAGCAGCCAAGGCATTGGCTATGGCTACACCTTC.

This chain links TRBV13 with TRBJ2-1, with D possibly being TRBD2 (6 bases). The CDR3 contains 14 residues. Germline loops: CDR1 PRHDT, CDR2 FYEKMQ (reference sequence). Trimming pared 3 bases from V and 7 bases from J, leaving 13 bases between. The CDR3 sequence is CASSFEVGGNEQFF. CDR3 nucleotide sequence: TGTGCCAGCAGCTTTGAAGTAGGAGGGAATGAGCAGTTCTTC.

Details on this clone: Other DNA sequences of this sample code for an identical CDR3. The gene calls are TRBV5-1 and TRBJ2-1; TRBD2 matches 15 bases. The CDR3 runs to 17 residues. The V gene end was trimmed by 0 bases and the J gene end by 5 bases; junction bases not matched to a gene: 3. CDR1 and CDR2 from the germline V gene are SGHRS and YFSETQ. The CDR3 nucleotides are TGCGCCAGCAGCTTGGAGGGACTAGCGGGAGGCGACAATGAGCAGTTCTTC. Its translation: CASSLEGLAGGDNEQFF. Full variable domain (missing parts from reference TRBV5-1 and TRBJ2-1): KAGVTQTPRYLIKTRGQQVTLSCSPISGHRSVSWYQQTPGQGLQFLFEYFSETQRNKGNFPGRFSGRQFSNSRSEMNVSTLELGDSALYLCASSLEGLAGGDNEQFFGPGTRLTVL.

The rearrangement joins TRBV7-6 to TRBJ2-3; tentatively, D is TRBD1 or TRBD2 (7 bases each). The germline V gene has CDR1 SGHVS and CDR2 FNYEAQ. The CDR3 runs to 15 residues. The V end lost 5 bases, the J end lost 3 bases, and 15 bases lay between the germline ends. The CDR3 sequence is CASSTRGGLTDTQYF. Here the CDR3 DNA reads TGTGCCAGCAGCACCAGGGGGGGTCTGACAGATACGCAGTATTTT.

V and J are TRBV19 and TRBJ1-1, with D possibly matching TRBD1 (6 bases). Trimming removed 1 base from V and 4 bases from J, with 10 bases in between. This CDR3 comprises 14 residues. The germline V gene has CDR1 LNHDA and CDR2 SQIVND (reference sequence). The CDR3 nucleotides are TGTGCCAGTAGTATAGCAGGGGCCGTCACTGAAGCTTTCTTT. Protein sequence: CASSIAGAVTEAFF.

CDR3: CASSESGARHEQFF. As DNA, the CDR3 is TGCGCCAGCAGTGAGTCGGGGGCTAGGCATGAGCAGTTCTTC. The chain carries TRBV10-1 and TRBJ2-1, with a possible D match to TRBD1 (6 bases). There are 14 residues in the CDR3. The V end was cut by 0 bases, the J end by 8 bases, with 11 bases between. Germline-derived CDR1 and CDR2 are WNHNN and SYGVQD (reference sequence).

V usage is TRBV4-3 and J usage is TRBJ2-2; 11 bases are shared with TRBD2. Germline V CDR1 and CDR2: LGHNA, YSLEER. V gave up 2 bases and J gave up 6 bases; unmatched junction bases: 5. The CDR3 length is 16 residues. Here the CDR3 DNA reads TGCGCCAGCAGCCAAACTAGCGGGAGTTACTCCGGGGAGCTGTTTTTT. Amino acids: CASSQTSGSYSGELFF.

The CDR3 region is CASSANPRDSYEQYF. CDR3 coding DNA: TGTGCCAGCAGCGCCAACCCGCGTGACAGTTACGAGCAGTACTTC. J is TRBJ2-7 and V is TRBV7-9, with D possibly matching TRBD1 (5 bases). CDR1 is SEHNR, CDR2 FQNEAQ, per germline (reference sequence). The CDR3 totals 15 residues. The ends were cut back, 5 bases at V and 4 bases at J, with 18 bases in the middle.

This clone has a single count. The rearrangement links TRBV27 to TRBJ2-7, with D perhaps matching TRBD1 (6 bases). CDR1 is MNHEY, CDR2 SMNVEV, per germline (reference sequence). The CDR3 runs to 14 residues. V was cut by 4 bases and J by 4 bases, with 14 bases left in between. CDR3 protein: CASSWDTGGYEQYF. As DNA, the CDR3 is TGTGCCAGCAGTTGGGACACAGGTGGTTACGAGCAGTACTTC.

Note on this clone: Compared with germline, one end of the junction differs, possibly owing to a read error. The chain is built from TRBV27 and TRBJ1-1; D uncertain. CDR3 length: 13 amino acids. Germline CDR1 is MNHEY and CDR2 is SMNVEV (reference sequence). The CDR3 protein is CASSISMNTEAFF. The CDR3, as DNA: TGTGCCAGCAGTATATCCATGAACACTGAAGCTTTCTTT.

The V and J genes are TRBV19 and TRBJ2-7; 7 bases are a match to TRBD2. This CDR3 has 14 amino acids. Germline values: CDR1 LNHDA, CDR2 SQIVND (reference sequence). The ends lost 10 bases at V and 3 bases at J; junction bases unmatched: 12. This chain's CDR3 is CATKTHSGGYEQYF. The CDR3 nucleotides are TGTGCCACCAAAACCCACTCGGGAGGCTACGAGCAGTACTTC.

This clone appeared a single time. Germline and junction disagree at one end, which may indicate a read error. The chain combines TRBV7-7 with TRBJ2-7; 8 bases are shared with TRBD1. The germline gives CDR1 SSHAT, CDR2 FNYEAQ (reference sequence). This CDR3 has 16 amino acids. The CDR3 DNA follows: TGTGCTAGCAGCCCCTGGACAGGGAGAGAGGTCTACGAGCAGTACTTC. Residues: CASSPWTGREVYEQYF. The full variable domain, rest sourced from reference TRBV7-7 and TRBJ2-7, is GAGVSQSPRYKVTKRGQDVTLRCDPISSHATLYWYQQALGQGPEFLTYFNYEAQPDKSGLPSDRFSAERPEGSISTLTIQRTEQRDSAMYRCASSPWTGREVYEQYFGPGTRLTVT.

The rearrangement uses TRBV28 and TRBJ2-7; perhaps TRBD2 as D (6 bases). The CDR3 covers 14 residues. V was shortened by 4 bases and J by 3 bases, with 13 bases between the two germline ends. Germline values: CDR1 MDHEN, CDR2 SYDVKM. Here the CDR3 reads CASSYGTGDYEQYF. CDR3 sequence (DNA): TGTGCCAGCAGTTACGGGACGGGGGACTACGAGCAGTACTTC. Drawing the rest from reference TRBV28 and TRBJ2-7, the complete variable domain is DVKVTQSSRYLVKRTGEKVFLECVQDMDHENMFWYRQDPGLGLRLIYFSYDVKMKEKGDIPEGYSVSREKKERFSLILESASTNQTSMYLCASSYGTGDYEQYFGPGTRLTVT.

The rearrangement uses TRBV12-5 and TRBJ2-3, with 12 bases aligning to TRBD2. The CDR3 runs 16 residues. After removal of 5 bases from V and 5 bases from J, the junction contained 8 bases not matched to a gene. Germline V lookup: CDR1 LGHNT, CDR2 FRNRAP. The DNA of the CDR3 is TGTGCTAGTGGTGCGCCCCGACTAGCGGGGGAAGATACGCAGTATTTT. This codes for CASGAPRLAGEDTQYF. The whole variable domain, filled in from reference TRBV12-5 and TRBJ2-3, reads DARVTQTPRHKVTEMGQEVTMRCQPILGHNTVFWYRQTMMQGLELLAYFRNRAPLDDSGMPKDRFSAEMPDATLATLKIQPSEPRDSAVYFCASGAPRLAGEDTQYFGPGTRLTVL.

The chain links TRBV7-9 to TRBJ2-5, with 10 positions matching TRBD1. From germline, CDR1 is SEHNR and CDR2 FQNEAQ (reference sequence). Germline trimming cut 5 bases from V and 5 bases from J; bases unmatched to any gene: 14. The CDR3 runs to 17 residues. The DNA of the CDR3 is TGTGCCAGCAGCCGACCCCACGGGACAGGGGACCGCGAGACCCAGTACTTC. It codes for CASSRPHGTGDRETQYF.

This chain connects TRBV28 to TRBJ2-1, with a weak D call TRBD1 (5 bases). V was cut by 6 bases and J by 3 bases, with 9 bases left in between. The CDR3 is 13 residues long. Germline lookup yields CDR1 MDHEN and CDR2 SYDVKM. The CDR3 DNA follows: TGTGCCAGCAGAGGGGAAAGCTACAATGAGCAGTTCTTC. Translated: CASRGESYNEQFF.

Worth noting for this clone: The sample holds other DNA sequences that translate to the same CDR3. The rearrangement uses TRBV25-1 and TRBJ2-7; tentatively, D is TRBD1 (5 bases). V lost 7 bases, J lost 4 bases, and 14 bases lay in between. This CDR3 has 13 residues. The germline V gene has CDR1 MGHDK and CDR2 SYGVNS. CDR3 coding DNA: TGTGCCAGCACCCTAGGGGCACTTTACGAGCAGTACTTC. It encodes CASTLGALYEQYF.

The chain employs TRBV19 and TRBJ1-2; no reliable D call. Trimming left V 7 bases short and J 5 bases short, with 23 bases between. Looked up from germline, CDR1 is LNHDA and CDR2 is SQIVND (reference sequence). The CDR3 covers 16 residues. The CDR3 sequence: CASIESGGGRLYGYTF. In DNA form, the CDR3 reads TGTGCCAGTATCGAATCCGGCGGAGGCAGGCTTTATGGCTACACCTTC.

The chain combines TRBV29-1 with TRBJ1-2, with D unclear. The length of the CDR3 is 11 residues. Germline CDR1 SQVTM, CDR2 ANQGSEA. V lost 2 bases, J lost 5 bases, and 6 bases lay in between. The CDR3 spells CSVESAYGYTF. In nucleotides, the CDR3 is TGCAGCGTTGAATCAGCTTATGGCTACACCTTC.

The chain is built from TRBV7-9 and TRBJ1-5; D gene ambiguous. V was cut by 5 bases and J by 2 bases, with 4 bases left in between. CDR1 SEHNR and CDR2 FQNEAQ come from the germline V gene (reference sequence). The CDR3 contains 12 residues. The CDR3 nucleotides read TGTGCCAGCAGCGACGGCAATCAGCCCCAGCATTTT. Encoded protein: CASSDGNQPQHF.

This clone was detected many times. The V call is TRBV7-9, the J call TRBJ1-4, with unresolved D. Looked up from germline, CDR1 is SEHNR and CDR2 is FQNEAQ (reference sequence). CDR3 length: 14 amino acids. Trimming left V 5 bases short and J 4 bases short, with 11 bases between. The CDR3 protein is CASSPDGFNEKLFF. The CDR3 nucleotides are TGTGCCAGCAGCCCGGACGGGTTTAATGAAAAACTGTTTTTT.